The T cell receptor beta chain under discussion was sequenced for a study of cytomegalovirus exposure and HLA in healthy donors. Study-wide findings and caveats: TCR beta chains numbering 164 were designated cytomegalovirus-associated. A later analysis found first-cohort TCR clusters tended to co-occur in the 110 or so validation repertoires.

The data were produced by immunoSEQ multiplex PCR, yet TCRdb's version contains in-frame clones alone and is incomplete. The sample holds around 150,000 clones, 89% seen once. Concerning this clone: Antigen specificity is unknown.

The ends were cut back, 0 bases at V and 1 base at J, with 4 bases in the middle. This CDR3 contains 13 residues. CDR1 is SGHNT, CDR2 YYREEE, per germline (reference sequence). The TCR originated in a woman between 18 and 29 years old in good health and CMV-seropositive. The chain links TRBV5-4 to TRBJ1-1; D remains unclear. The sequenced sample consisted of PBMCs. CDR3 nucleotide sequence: TGTGCCAGCAGCTTGGGGCCGAACACTGAAGCTTTCTTT. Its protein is CASSLGPNTEAFF. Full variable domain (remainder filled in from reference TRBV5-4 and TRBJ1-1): ETGVTQSPTHLIKTRGQQVTLRCSSQSGHNTVSWYQQALGQGPQFIFQYYREEENGRGNFPPRFSGLQFPNYSSELNVNALELDDSALYLCASSLGPNTEAFFGQGTRLTVV.